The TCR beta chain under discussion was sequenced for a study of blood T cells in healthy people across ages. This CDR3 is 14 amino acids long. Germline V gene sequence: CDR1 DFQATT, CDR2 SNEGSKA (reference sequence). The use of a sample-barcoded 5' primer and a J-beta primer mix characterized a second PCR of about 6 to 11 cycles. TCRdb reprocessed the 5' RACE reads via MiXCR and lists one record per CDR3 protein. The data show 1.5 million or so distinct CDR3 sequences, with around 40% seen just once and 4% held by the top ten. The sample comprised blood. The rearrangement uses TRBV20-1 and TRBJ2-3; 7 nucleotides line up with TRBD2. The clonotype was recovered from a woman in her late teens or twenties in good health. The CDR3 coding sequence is TGCAGCTCCGACGGAGGCGGGGGTGAGGATACGCAGTATTTT. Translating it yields CSSDGGGGEDTQYF.